The TCR beta chain described here comes from a study of tumor and adjacent non-tumor tissue in lung cancer. Broader study findings: Tumor repertoires had a smaller top 100 clone share than normal lung.

Comment on this clonotype: No antigen is known for it. A much larger clone differs by one base, so this may be a read error.

CDR1 is DFQATT and CDR2 is SNEGSKA in the germline V gene (reference sequence). The V gene lost 5 bases and the J gene lost 6 bases, with 16 bases spanning the gap. The CDR3 consists of 13 residues. This sample's RNA came from whole unsorted tissue. Three rounds of nested PCR, following a modified ARM-PCR protocol, produced the TCRbeta library. In TCRdb, the multiplex PCR reads were re-called with MiXCR into one record per CDR3 protein. The sample lists some 120,000 distinct CDR3 sequences, about 66% occurring once. Input material: lung tumor tissue. The rearrangement joins TRBV20-1 to TRBJ1-2; unclear D gene. This receptor was obtained from a young man with non-small cell lung cancer. CDR3 protein: CSASQEVVDGYTF. DNA for the CDR3: TGCAGTGCTTCCCAGGAGGTAGTAGATGGCTACACCTTC.